The next 30 T cell receptor beta chains were all read from a single sample in a study of vaccination effects on CD4 cells after COVID-19. The data were produced by immunoSEQ multiplex PCR, yet TCRdb's version contains in-frame clones alone and is incomplete. This table has tens of thousands of clones, just under 75% appearing once. With the ViraFEST assay, the study expanded antigen-specific CD4+ T cells using viral peptide pools, then sequenced them. Once cultured for roughly ten days, the cells underwent separation to obtain CD4+ T cells. The person had a PCR-confirmed SARS-CoV-2 infection during March to December 2020. The antigens of these receptors remain unknown. Sequences were derived from CD4+ T cells from PBMCs cultured with a peptide pool, sampled before COVID-19 vaccination. The origin of the receptors is a human donor who had a prior SARS-CoV-2 infection.

The chain is built from TRBV5-6 and TRBJ1-2; no firm D call. With 3 bases removed from V and 3 bases from J, the gap between germline ends came to 21 bases. The CDR3 has 17 amino acids. Germline V gives CDR1 SGHDT, CDR2 YYEEEE. CDR3: CASSSRELGDKDYGYTF. Written as DNA, the CDR3 is TGTGCCAGCAGCTCCCGGGAATTGGGCGACAAGGACTATGGCTACACCTTC.

In this sample, this clone turned up once. The chain links TRBV5-8 to TRBJ2-3; no reliable D call. The germline CDR1 and CDR2 sequences are SGHTS and YDEGEE. There are 14 residues in the CDR3. V was trimmed by 1 base and J by 2 bases, leaving 8 bases between them. The chain's CDR3 is CASSLLEITDTQYF. In DNA form, the CDR3 reads TGTGCCAGCAGCTTGTTAGAGATCACAGATACGCAGTATTTT.

The rearrangement uses TRBV5-5 and TRBJ2-1; a possible D gene is TRBD2 (5 bases). The CDR3 runs to 13 residues. Trimming took off 5 bases at V and 4 bases at J, with 10 bases between the two ends. The germline CDR1 and CDR2 sequences are SGHKS and YYEKEE (reference sequence). This CDR3 is CASSQGRYNEQFF. Written as DNA, the CDR3 is TGTGCCAGCAGTCAAGGGAGATACAATGAGCAGTTCTTC.

V is TRBV4-1 and J is TRBJ2-1; 10 positions agree with TRBD2. The V segment lost 2 bases and the J segment 6 bases; nucleotides outside the gene matches: 4. This CDR3 spans 15 amino acids. Germline assignment: CDR1 MGHRA and CDR2 YSYEKL. CDR3 sequence: CASSQRTSGTNEQFF. The CDR3 bases are TGCGCCAGCAGCCAAAGGACTAGCGGAACCAATGAGCAGTTCTTC.

The V call is TRBV20-1, the J call TRBJ1-2; 8 bases map to TRBD1. The length of the CDR3 is 16 residues. V dropped 3 bases and J dropped 8; count of bases not matched to a gene: 17. Germline V gene sequence: CDR1 DFQATT, CDR2 SNEGSKA (reference sequence). The CDR3 coding sequence is TGCAGTGCTAGTCCAGCCAGGGGGCTACACTCCAAGGGCTACACCTTC. It encodes CSASPARGLHSKGYTF.

V usage is TRBV5-1 and J usage is TRBJ1-3; 9 bases are shared with TRBD1. Germline lookup yields CDR1 SGHRS and CDR2 YFSETQ. The length of the CDR3 is 16 residues. V was clipped by 0 bases and J by 3 bases; unmatched bases: 4. CDR3 coding DNA: TGCGCCAGCAGCTTGGTAGGGACAGGGTTTGGAAACACCATATATTTT. This sequence encodes CASSLVGTGFGNTIYF.

J is TRBJ1-1 and V is TRBV9; D is unclear. The CDR3 sequence is 16 residues long. Between the trimmed V and J ends, which lost 0 bases and 2 bases, there was a span of 14 bases. The germline V gene encodes CDR1 SGDLS and CDR2 YYNGEE. CDR3 coding DNA: TGTGCCAGCAGCGTAGGTGTAGGATTAAGCAACACTGAAGCTTTCTTT. This translates into CASSVGVGLSNTEAFF. Drawing the rest from reference TRBV9 and TRBJ1-1, the complete variable domain is DSGVTQTPKHLITATGQRVTLRCSPRSGDLSVYWYQQSLDQGLQFLIQYYNGEERAKGNILERFSAQQFPDLHSELNLSSLELGDSALYFCASSVGVGLSNTEAFFGQGTRLTVV.

The chain has TRBV11-3 and TRBJ2-1; 9 nucleotides line up with TRBD2. The V and J ends lost 3 bases and 8 bases, in that order; junction bases with no gene match: 8. The CDR3 sequence is 15 residues long. In germline, CDR1 is SGHNT, CDR2 YENEEA. The DNA for the CDR3 is TGTGCCAGCAGCTTTTCGGTAGCGGGAGACGATGAGCAGTTCTTC. This gives the protein CASSFSVAGDDEQFF.

The rearrangement joins TRBV5-1 to TRBJ2-2, with 10 bases identical to TRBD2. The germline gives CDR1 SGHRS, CDR2 YFSETQ. Unmatched junction bases numbered 5, after V lost 1 base and J lost 2 bases. The CDR3 runs 17 residues. CDR3 DNA sequence: TGCGCCAGCAGCTTGAGGGGACTAGCGAGAAACACCGGGGAGCTGTTTTTT. This codes for CASSLRGLARNTGELFF.

The chain uses TRBV10-3 and TRBJ2-1; 12 bases are a match to TRBD2. This CDR3 has 15 amino acids. With 6 bases clipped from V and 6 bases from J, the junction kept 6 bases outside the gene matches. Germline assignment: CDR1 ENHRY and CDR2 SYGVKD. CDR3 sequence (DNA): TGTGCCATCAGGGAAACTAGCGGGGGGTCCAATGAGCAGTTCTTC. It specifies CAIRETSGGSNEQFF.

J is TRBJ2-7 and V is TRBV2, with D possibly called TRBD1 or TRBD2 (5 bases each). Germline CDR1 reads SNHLY; CDR2 reads FYNNEI. The ends were cut back, 8 bases at V and 3 bases at J, with 11 bases in the middle. The length of the CDR3 is 12 residues. CDR3 DNA: TGTGCCAGCTACCGGGACGGCTACGAGCAGTACTTC. Translated, it gives CASYRDGYEQYF.

This chain links TRBV7-4 with TRBJ1-6, with a tentative D call TRBD1 (5 bases). The V gene lost 5 bases and the J gene lost 0 bases, with 20 bases spanning the gap. Germline values: CDR1 SGHVT, CDR2 SQSDAQ. This CDR3 spans 19 amino acids. CDR3 in DNA: TGTGCCAGCAGCATCCCGGGGCAGGCATCCTACTCCTATAATTCACCCCTCCACTTT. Residues: CASSIPGQASYSYNSPLHF.

The chain links TRBV2 to TRBJ2-1; no clear D. The ends were cut back, 3 bases at V and 9 bases at J, with 6 bases in the middle. The CDR3 has 11 residues. CDR1 SNHLY and CDR2 FYNNEI come from the germline V gene. This CDR3 is CASSEASEQFF. The CDR3 bases are TGTGCCAGCAGTGAGGCTTCTGAGCAGTTCTTC.

This clone was detected a few times. One junction end disagrees with the germline gene, perhaps due to a read error. The rearrangement uses TRBV3-1 (or the pseudogene TRBV3-2) and TRBJ2-7; D is undetermined. Germline CDR1 LGHDT, CDR2 YNNKEL (reference sequence). The CDR3 consists of 14 residues. This CDR3 is CASGRSVGSFEQYF. DNA of the CDR3: TGTGCCTCCGGACGGTCCGTTGGGTCCTTCGAGCAGTACTTC.

This clone was seen just once. The chain combines TRBV28 with TRBJ1-5, with TRBD1 matching over 8 bases. V gave up 5 bases and J gave up 3 bases; unmatched junction bases: 6. This CDR3 spans 15 amino acids. The germline CDR1 and CDR2 sequences are MDHEN and SYDVKM. The CDR3, as DNA: TGTGCCAGCAGTCGACAGGGGTTTGTCAATCAGCCCCAGCATTTT. It encodes CASSRQGFVNQPQHF. The full variable domain, completed using reference TRBV28 and TRBJ1-5, is DVKVTQSSRYLVKRTGEKVFLECVQDMDHENMFWYRQDPGLGLRLIYFSYDVKMKEKGDIPEGYSVSREKKERFSLILESASTNQTSMYLCASSRQGFVNQPQHFGDGTRLSIL.

CDR3 amino acids: CASSYGQGAADTQYF. CDR3 nucleotide sequence: TGCGCCAGCAGCTACGGACAGGGGGCCGCAGATACGCAGTATTTT. The chain recombines TRBV5-1 with TRBJ2-3; 11 positions agree with TRBD1. Trimming took 3 bases from V and 4 from J; bases not matched to a gene: 4. The CDR3 sequence is 15 residues long. Germline lookup yields CDR1 SGHRS and CDR2 YFSETQ.

The rearrangement uses TRBV11-3 and TRBJ2-5; 7 bases align to TRBD1. The V segment lost 5 bases and the J segment 5 bases; nucleotides outside the gene matches: 11. The CDR3 is made up of 15 amino acids. Looked up from germline, CDR1 is SGHNT and CDR2 is YENEEA. DNA of the CDR3: TGTGCCAGCAGCCCCCGATTAGGGGGCGAGGAGACCCAGTACTTC. It codes for CASSPRLGGEETQYF.

The gene calls are TRBV19 and TRBJ1-4; 7 nucleotides agree with TRBD1. This CDR3 has 17 amino acids. CDR1 and CDR2 from the germline V gene are LNHDA and SQIVND (reference sequence). The V and J ends lost 6 bases and 5 bases, in that order; junction bases with no gene match: 15. In nucleotides, the CDR3 is TGTGCCAGTAGCTTTCGCCTTGGACAGGCGGCAAATGAAAAACTGTTTTTT. Residues: CASSFRLGQAANEKLFF.

The sample holds one count of this clone. This chain connects TRBV7-2 to TRBJ2-5; 8 bases fit TRBD2. CDR3 length: 15 residues. CDR1 is SGHTA, CDR2 FQGNSA, per germline. V shed 4 bases and J 4 bases; nucleotides not matched to a gene: 8. CDR3 protein: CASSYKRERGETQYF. CDR3 nucleotide sequence: TGTGCCAGCAGCTACAAGCGGGAGAGAGGAGAGACCCAGTACTTC.

V usage is TRBV18 and J usage is TRBJ2-7; 8 bases line up with TRBD1. This CDR3 contains 12 residues. Germline values: CDR1 KGHSH, CDR2 LQKENI. Losses at the gene ends were 6 bases for V and 12 bases for J; bases not matched to a gene: 10. The CDR3, as DNA: TGTGCCAGCTCCCGATCCGACAGGGGTCCGTACTTC. Translation: CASSRSDRGPYF.

This clone was found many times. The chain employs TRBV4-1 and TRBJ1-3; no firm D call. V was clipped by 0 bases and J by 0 bases, with 18 bases between them. The CDR3 is 19 residues long. CDR1 MGHRA and CDR2 YSYEKL come from the germline V gene. CDR3 region: CASSQDRLTPGFSGNTIYF. The CDR3 region has the DNA TGCGCCAGCAGCCAAGATCGGTTAACACCGGGGTTCTCTGGAAACACCATATATTTT.

V usage is TRBV7-2 and J usage is TRBJ1-1, with D hard to call. CDR3 length equals 13 residues. Germline V lookup: CDR1 SGHTA, CDR2 FQGNSA. The V end was cut by 4 bases, the J end by 10 bases, with 16 bases between. Here the CDR3 reads CASSSEVRRLAFF. DNA of the CDR3: TGTGCCAGCAGCTCAGAGGTTCGCAGGCTAGCTTTCTTT. Variable domain in full (rest from reference TRBV7-2 and TRBJ1-1): GAGVSQSPSNKVTEKGKDVELRCDPISGHTALYWYRQSLGQGLEFLIYFQGNSAPDKSGLPSDRFSAERTGGSVSTLTIQRTQQEDSAVYLCASSSEVRRLAFFGQGTRLTVV.

This clone appeared once. V is TRBV3-1 (or the pseudogene TRBV3-2) and J is TRBJ1-5; no definite D call. This CDR3 comprises 14 residues. Trimming cost V 4 bases and J 5 bases, with 12 bases left between them. From germline, CDR1 is LGHDT and CDR2 YNNKEL (reference sequence). In nucleotides, the CDR3 is TGTGCCAGCAGCCTTAATTGGAGGGATCAGCCCCAGCATTTT. Residues: CASSLNWRDQPQHF.

The rearrangement joins TRBV11-3 to TRBJ1-4; TRBD1 might be the D (6 bases). Trimming pared 2 bases from V and 2 bases from J, leaving 9 bases between. Germline V gene sequence: CDR1 SGHNT, CDR2 YENEEA. The CDR3 is made up of 15 amino acids. CDR3 protein: CASSLPGVTNEKLFF. CDR3 bases: TGTGCCAGCAGCTTACCAGGGGTGACTAATGAAAAACTGTTTTTT.

This clone was seen a single time. The V call is TRBV15, the J call TRBJ1-1; tentatively, D is TRBD1 (6 bases). The CDR3 consists of 16 residues. Germline V gene sequence: CDR1 LNHNV, CDR2 YYDKDF (reference sequence). Trimming took off 3 bases at V and 4 bases at J, with 18 bases between the two ends. CDR3 sequence (DNA): TGTGCCACCAGCAGTGAGCCTCCCGGCAGGGGCACTGAAGCTTTCTTT. This gives the protein CATSSEPPGRGTEAFF.

This chain joins TRBV29-1 and TRBJ2-4, with D hard to call. The CDR3 is 14 amino acids. CDR1 and CDR2 (germline): SQVTM, ANQGSEA. V lost 3 bases and J lost 0, with 9 bases in between. The CDR3 DNA is TGCAGCGTTGAGGAGACCCTAGCCAAAAACATTCAGTACTTC. It is translated as CSVEETLAKNIQYF.

This chain connects TRBV9 to TRBJ2-1; 10 nucleotides agree with TRBD1. Losses at the gene ends were 4 bases for V and 2 bases for J; bases not matched to a gene: 9. There are 17 residues in the CDR3. Germline V gene data show CDR1 as SGDLS and CDR2 as YYNGEE. CDR3: CASSTRPGTGAYNEQFF. DNA of the CDR3: TGTGCCAGCAGCACCCGACCCGGGACAGGGGCCTACAATGAGCAGTTCTTC.

There are a few counts of this clone. V gene TRBV3-1 (or the pseudogene TRBV3-2) combines with J gene TRBJ2-7; TRBD1 agrees at 10 bases. V gave up 3 bases and J gave up 1 base; unmatched junction bases: 6. CDR3 size: 16 residues. From germline, CDR1 is LGHDT and CDR2 YNNKEL (reference sequence). CDR3 in amino acids: CASSHWDRGLSYEQYF. The CDR3 region has the DNA TGTGCCAGCAGCCACTGGGACAGGGGACTTTCCTACGAGCAGTACTTC.

The chain recombines TRBV9 with TRBJ1-1; a weak D match, TRBD1 (5 bases). CDR1 is SGDLS, CDR2 YYNGEE, per germline. The CDR3 is 15 residues long. Trimming stripped 3 bases from V and 1 base from J, with 13 bases between. CDR3: CASSALTGGNTEAFF. Here the CDR3 DNA reads TGTGCCAGCAGCGCCCTGACCGGGGGGAACACTGAAGCTTTCTTT.

The chain has TRBV7-2 and TRBJ2-2; weak D call: TRBD2 (5 bases). The germline gives CDR1 SGHTA, CDR2 FQGNSA. The CDR3 contains 14 residues. The V gene lost 6 bases and the J gene lost 4 bases, with 12 bases spanning the gap. The CDR3 nucleotides are TGTGCCAGCAGGCTTAGCAGCGGCACCGGGGAGCTGTTTTTT. Translating it yields CASRLSSGTGELFF.